Listed here are 24 T cell receptor beta chains from one sample, sequenced in a study of T cell responses to AZD1222 COVID-19 vaccine. The method was immunoSEQ multiplex PCR; TCRdb's version includes in-frame clones alone and lacks a portion of them. The table records 54,000 or so clones, approximately 89% of them present only once. The sequences come from peripheral blood, collected on day 0 of AZD1222 vaccination. These receptors all stem from an adult in good health.

The rearrangement joins TRBV7-2 to TRBJ2-3; TRBD2 aligns across 8 bases. The CDR3 is 16 amino acids. Looked up from germline, CDR1 is SGHTA and CDR2 is FQGNSA. With V trimmed by 1 base and J by 4 bases, 7 bases remained unmatched. The CDR3 reads CASSLVGRVAADTQYF. CDR3 in DNA: TGTGCCAGCAGCTTAGTCGGGAGGGTAGCCGCAGATACGCAGTATTTT. Full variable domain (rest looked up from reference TRBV7-2 and TRBJ2-3): GAGVSQSPSNKVTEKGKDVELRCDPISGHTALYWYRQSLGQGLEFLIYFQGNSAPDKSGLPSDRFSAERTGGSVSTLTIQRTQQEDSAVYLCASSLVGRVAADTQYFGPGTRLTVL.

This chain connects TRBV5-4 to TRBJ1-6, with D possibly matching TRBD1 (5 bases). The length of the CDR3 is 14 residues. Trimming left V 5 bases short and J 14 bases short, with 20 bases between. Germline V CDR1 and CDR2: SGHNT, YYREEE (reference sequence). The CDR3 loop is CASRFAGPGATLHF. DNA for the CDR3: TGTGCCAGCAGATTTGCGGGCCCCGGGGCCACCCTCCACTTT.

This rearrangement joins TRBV6-5 to TRBJ2-7; 8 bases line up with TRBD2. The CDR3 sequence is 16 residues long. J was trimmed by 0 bases and V by 4 bases; bases with no gene match: 8. Per germline, CDR1 MNHEY and CDR2 SVGAGI. The DNA for the CDR3 is TGTGCCAGCAGTTTCGGACTAGCTGTGAGCTCCTACGAGCAGTACTTC. It specifies CASSFGLAVSSYEQYF.

V gene TRBV19 combines with J gene TRBJ1-6; TRBD1 agrees at 9 bases. Looked up from germline, CDR1 is LNHDA and CDR2 is SQIVND (reference sequence). J was trimmed by 0 bases and V by 6 bases; bases with no gene match: 3. The CDR3 runs to 16 residues. The CDR3 DNA is TGTGCCAGTAGCCTACAGGGGGCCTCCTATAATTCACCCCTCCACTTT. Translated: CASSLQGASYNSPLHF.

The chain links TRBV7-9 to TRBJ1-1, with D possibly TRBD1 on 6 matching bases. Germline CDR1 is SEHNR and CDR2 is FQNEAQ (reference sequence). V lost 3 bases and J 1 base, leaving 9 bases between the germline ends. The CDR3 totals 14 residues. In DNA, the CDR3 is TGTGCCAGCAGCTTGGGACACCAGAACACTGAAGCTTTCTTT. Its translation is CASSLGHQNTEAFF. Based on the CDR3 plus reference TRBV7-9 and TRBJ1-1, the full variable domain is DTGVSQNPRHKITKRGQNVTFRCDPISEHNRLYWYRQTLGQGPEFLTYFQNEAQLEKSRLLSDRFSAERPKGSFSTLEIQRTEQGDSAMYLCASSLGHQNTEAFFGQGTRLTVV.

Comments on this clone: Other DNA variants within this sample encode the same CDR3. The V call is TRBV11-3, the J call TRBJ2-4, with D unresolved. Trimming shortened V by 5 bases and J by 10 bases, and 18 bases separated the two germline ends. The V gene's germline CDR1 is SGHNT and CDR2 YENEEA. CDR3 length: 14 residues. CDR3 protein: CASSHSVWWSIQYF. The CDR3 nucleotides read TGTGCCAGCAGCCACAGCGTCTGGTGGTCAATTCAGTACTTC.

V is TRBV20-1 and J is TRBJ2-7; 10 bases are a match to TRBD2. This CDR3 has 14 residues. With 3 bases clipped from V and 0 bases from J, the junction kept 2 bases outside the gene matches. The V gene's germline CDR1 is DFQATT and CDR2 SNEGSKA (reference sequence). In DNA form, the CDR3 reads TGCAGTGCTAGTAGCGGGAGGTTCTCCTACGAGCAGTACTTC. It is translated as CSASSGRFSYEQYF.

The rearrangement uses TRBV11-2 and TRBJ2-7; no reliable D call. CDR1 and CDR2 (germline): SGHAT, FQNNGV. Between the trimmed V and J ends, which lost 5 bases and 3 bases, there was a span of 17 bases. The length of the CDR3 is 15 residues. The CDR3 DNA sequence: TGTGCCAGCAGCCCGGCACAGATATATTACTACGAGCAGTACTTC. It specifies CASSPAQIYYYEQYF.

V and J are TRBV4-2 and TRBJ2-2, with 15 positions matching TRBD2. CDR1 is LGHNA and CDR2 is YNFKEQ in the germline V gene. The CDR3 length is 16 residues. V lost 2 bases to trimming and J lost 11 bases; unmatched junction nucleotides: 6. The CDR3, as DNA: TGTGCCAGCAGCCAAACCGGGACTAGCGGGAGGAGAGAGCTGTTTTTT. Its translation: CASSQTGTSGRRELFF.

The V call is TRBV30, the J call TRBJ2-3; 7 positions agree with TRBD2. The CDR3 length is 15 residues. Germline V gives CDR1 GTSNPN, CDR2 SVGIG (reference sequence). The ends lost 0 bases at V and 4 bases at J; junction bases unmatched: 7. In DNA form, the CDR3 reads TGTGCCTGGAGTGTAGGGCAGGGAGGGGCAGATACGCAGTATTTT. Translating gives CAWSVGQGGADTQYF. The variable domain in full, completed from reference TRBV30 and TRBJ2-3, reads SQTIHQWPATLVQPVGSPLSLECTVEGTSNPNLYWYRQAAGRGLQLLFYSVGIGQISSEVPQNLSASRPQDRQFILSSKKLLLSDSGFYLCAWSVGQGGADTQYFGPGTRLTVL.

The genes are TRBV4-2 and TRBJ2-7; TRBD2 agrees at 10 bases. With 3 bases clipped from V and 1 base from J, the junction kept 9 bases outside the gene matches. The germline CDR1 and CDR2 sequences are LGHNA and YNFKEQ. CDR3 size: 17 residues. The CDR3 loop reads CASSQDFSGRSSYEQYF. Here the CDR3 DNA reads TGTGCCAGCAGCCAGGACTTTAGCGGGAGGTCTTCCTACGAGCAGTACTTC.

As for this clone: Mismatch with germline at one junction end may stem from a read error. The chain carries TRBV7-7 and TRBJ2-1; 15 bases match TRBD2. CDR3 length: 20 residues. CDR1 and CDR2 (germline): SSHAT, FNYEAQ (reference sequence). The CDR3 DNA reads TGTGCTAGCAGCCCGATCCCCGGGACTAGCGGGAGGAATATTCGCGATGAGCAGTTCTTC. Its protein is CASSPIPGTSGRNIRDEQFF.

This rearrangement joins TRBV5-1 to TRBJ2-7; D is uncertain. This CDR3 comprises 13 residues. CDR1 and CDR2 (germline): SGHRS, YFSETQ. The germline V and J ends were trimmed by 4 bases and 3 bases, with 11 bases remaining between them. CDR3 bases: TGCGCCAGCAGCCCCCAGACTGGCTACGAGCAGTACTTC. Translated, it gives CASSPQTGYEQYF.

The chain uses TRBV7-9 and TRBJ1-2, with a tentative D call TRBD1 (6 bases). The CDR3 has 13 residues. The V end lost 7 bases, the J end lost 4 bases, and 13 bases lay between the germline ends. The V gene's germline CDR1 is SEHNR and CDR2 FQNEAQ (reference sequence). The CDR3 region is CASTTGQFYGYTF. As DNA, the CDR3 is TGTGCCAGCACCACCGGACAGTTCTATGGCTACACCTTC.

The genes are TRBV25-1 and TRBJ1-3; 10 positions match TRBD1. Looked up from germline, CDR1 is MGHDK and CDR2 is SYGVNS. The length of the CDR3 is 15 residues. V shed 1 base and J 5 bases; nucleotides not matched to a gene: 2. The CDR3 region has the DNA TGTGCCAGCAGTGAATGGGGACAGGGGAGAAACACCATATATTTT. Encoded protein: CASSEWGQGRNTIYF.

CDR3 residues: CASSKASDSVYGYTF. CDR3 bases: TGTGCCAGCAGCAAAGCGTCGGATTCCGTCTATGGCTACACCTTC. V gene TRBV21-1 combines with J gene TRBJ1-2. TRBV21-1 represents a pseudogene. CDR3 length equals 15 residues.

This clone was detected only once. The chain is built from TRBV29-1 and TRBJ2-3; D possibly corresponds to TRBD2 (6 bases). Germline CDR1 reads SQVTM; CDR2 reads ANQGSEA. The V end was cut by 3 bases, the J end by 2 bases, with 12 bases between. There are 14 residues in the CDR3. The CDR3 spells CSVEAGTLTDTQYF. CDR3 in DNA: TGCAGCGTTGAGGCGGGAACCCTCACAGATACGCAGTATTTT.

V and J are TRBV28 and TRBJ2-7; 8 positions match TRBD1. Trimming at V came to 5 bases and at J to 6 bases, leaving 6 bases not matched to a gene. The CDR3 spans 13 residues. Per the germline V gene, CDR1 is MDHEN and CDR2 is SYDVKM. The CDR3 sequence: CASSQGAPSEQYF. CDR3 in DNA: TGTGCCAGCAGTCAGGGGGCCCCCAGCGAGCAGTACTTC.

The chain recombines TRBV5-8 with TRBJ1-2; D perhaps matches TRBD1 (5 bases). CDR3 length: 13 amino acids. The V and J ends lost 4 bases and 1 base respectively, with 8 bases between them. Germline CDR1 and CDR2: SGHTS and YDEGEE. In DNA form, the CDR3 reads TGTGCCAGCAGCCGGGACGGTAACTATGGCTACACCTTC. Protein: CASSRDGNYGYTF.

The rearrangement uses TRBV6-5 and TRBJ2-3, with 7 nucleotides matching TRBD2. There are 16 residues in the CDR3. The V and J ends lost 4 bases and 1 base, in that order; junction bases with no gene match: 8. CDR1 and CDR2 (germline): MNHEY, SVGAGI. CDR3 sequence (DNA): TGTGCCAGCAGTTCCAGGGCGGGAGTGCGCACAGATACGCAGTATTTT. Translated, it gives CASSSRAGVRTDTQYF.

This clone was observed a single time. This chain links TRBV6-5 with TRBJ1-5, with D hard to call. The germline CDR1 and CDR2 sequences are MNHEY and SVGAGI. The V end was cut by 5 bases, the J end by 3 bases, with 8 bases between. The CDR3 sequence is 13 residues long. DNA for the CDR3: TGTGCCAGCAGTAGACTCACCAATCAGCCCCAGCATTTT. Translation: CASSRLTNQPQHF.

This clone was counted a few times. The chain links TRBV7-8 to TRBJ2-1; 7 bases line up with TRBD2. Per the germline V gene, CDR1 is SGHVS and CDR2 is FQNEAQ. This CDR3 has 16 amino acids. V shed 6 bases, J shed 3 bases, and the junction held 11 bases outside the gene matches. The CDR3 protein is CASSPMRERNYNEQFF. Here the CDR3 DNA reads TGTGCCAGCAGTCCCATGCGGGAGCGTAACTACAATGAGCAGTTCTTC.

This clone has more than one count but fewer than ten. The rearrangement joins TRBV9 to TRBJ1-4; D is unresolved. The CDR3 loop spans 14 amino acids. CDR1 is SGDLS and CDR2 is YYNGEE in the germline V gene. Deletions cut 4 bases from V and 7 bases from J, with 14 bases between. The CDR3 loop is CASSPPPGGEKLFF. The CDR3 region has the DNA TGTGCCAGCAGCCCCCCCCCGGGAGGTGAAAAACTGTTTTTT.

This chain uses TRBV11-3 with TRBJ2-1; 9 nucleotides line up with TRBD2. CDR3 length: 17 residues. Germline assignment: CDR1 SGHNT and CDR2 YENEEA. V was pared by 1 base and J by 9 bases, with 13 bases of the junction left unmatched. CDR3 residues: CASSLVFGREGVSEQFF. The CDR3 nucleotides read TGTGCCAGCAGCTTAGTCTTTGGGCGGGAGGGAGTAAGTGAGCAGTTCTTC.